This T cell receptor beta chain is from a study of memory CD4+ T cells and cytomegalovirus serostatus. In the study overall: Donors were healthy Belgian adults, several CMV seropositive and around 23 seronegative. Study results and caveats: CD4+ memory repertoires contained about 40% of the 164 reported CMV TCRbeta sequences. Median bootstrapped AUC for CMV status was around 0.96 originally, less than 0.92 US-trained.

In the study's own analysis: After removing out-of-frame reads, over 2 million distinct TCRbeta sequences remained. TCRdb's copy holds only in-frame clones and misses some; the assay was immunoSEQ multiplex PCR. V, J and clone size are those of that table, while D and trimming were read from the DNA. The sample lists about 45,000 clones; approximately 82% were seen once. The sort gate was single viable CD3+CD4+CD8-CD45RO+ cells for memory CD4+ T cells. Regarding this clone: Its antigen remains unidentified.

Germline CDR1 and CDR2: MNHEY and SVGAGI. The V and J ends lost 6 bases and 5 bases respectively, with 16 bases between them. The CDR3 loop spans 14 amino acids. This chain joins TRBV6-5 and TRBJ2-5; D unresolved. Sequencing was done on a sample of memory CD4+ T cells from blood. This TCR came from an adult in good health and CMV-seronegative. CDR3 sequence reads: CASRDRPWSETQYF. The CDR3 DNA sequence: TGTGCCAGCAGAGACCGCCCGTGGTCGGAGACCCAGTACTTC.